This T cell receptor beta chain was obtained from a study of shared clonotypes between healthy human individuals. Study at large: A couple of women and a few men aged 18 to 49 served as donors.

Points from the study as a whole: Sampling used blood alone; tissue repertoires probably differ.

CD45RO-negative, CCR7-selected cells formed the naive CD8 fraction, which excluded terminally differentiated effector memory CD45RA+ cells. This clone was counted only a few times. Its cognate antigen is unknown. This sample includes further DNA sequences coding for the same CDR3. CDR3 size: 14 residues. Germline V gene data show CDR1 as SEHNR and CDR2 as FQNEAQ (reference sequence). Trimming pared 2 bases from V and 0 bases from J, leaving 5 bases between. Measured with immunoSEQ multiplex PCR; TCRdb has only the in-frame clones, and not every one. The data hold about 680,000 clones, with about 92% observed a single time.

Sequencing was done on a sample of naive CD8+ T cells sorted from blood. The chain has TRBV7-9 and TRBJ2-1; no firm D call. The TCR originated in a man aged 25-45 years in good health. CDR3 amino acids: CASSLLSSYNEQFF. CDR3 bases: TGTGCCAGCAGCTTACTGAGCTCCTACAATGAGCAGTTCTTC.